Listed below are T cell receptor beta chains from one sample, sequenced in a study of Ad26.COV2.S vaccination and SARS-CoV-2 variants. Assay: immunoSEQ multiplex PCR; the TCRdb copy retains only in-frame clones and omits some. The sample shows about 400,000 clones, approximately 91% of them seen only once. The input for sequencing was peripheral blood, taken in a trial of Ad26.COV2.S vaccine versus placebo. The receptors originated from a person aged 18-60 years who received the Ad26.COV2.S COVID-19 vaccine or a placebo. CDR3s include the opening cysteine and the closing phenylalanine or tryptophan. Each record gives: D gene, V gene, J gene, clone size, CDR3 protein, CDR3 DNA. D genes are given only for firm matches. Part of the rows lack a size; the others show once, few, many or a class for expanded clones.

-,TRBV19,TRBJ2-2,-,CASSIDLRGELFF,TGTGCCAGTAGTATAGACCTTAGGGGGGAGCTGTTTTTT
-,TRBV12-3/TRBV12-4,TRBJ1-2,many,CASSLDSGGYTF,TGTGCCAGCAGTTTAGACAGCGGGGGCTACACCTTC
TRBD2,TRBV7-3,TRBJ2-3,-,CASSLAGGSTDTQYF,TGTGCCAGCAGCCTAGCGGGAGGTAGCACAGATACGCAGTATTTT
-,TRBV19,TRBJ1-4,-,CASSRQSTNEKLFF,TGTGCCAGTAGTAGACAGTCAACTAATGAAAAACTGTTTTTT
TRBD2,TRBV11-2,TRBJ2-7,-,CASRGLAGVGSEQYF,TGTGCCTCCAGGGGGCTAGCGGGAGTTGGGTCCGAGCAGTACTTC
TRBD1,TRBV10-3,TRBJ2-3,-,CATARDRDTQYF,TGTGCCACCGCAAGGGACAGAGATACGCAGTATTTT
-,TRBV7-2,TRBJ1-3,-,CASSLGPSSTVNTIYF,TGTGCCAGCAGCTTAGGCCCAAGTTCCACCGTCAACACCATATATTTT
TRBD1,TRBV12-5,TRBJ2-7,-,CASGLIRGQGAREQYF,TGTGCTAGTGGTTTGATCCGGGGACAGGGGGCGCGCGAGCAGTATTTC
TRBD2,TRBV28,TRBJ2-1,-,CASRGRTSGRSSYNEQFF,TGTGCCAGCAGGGGACGGACTAGCGGGAGAAGCTCCTACAATGAGCAGTTCTTC
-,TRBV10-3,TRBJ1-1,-,CAIRLGATEAFF,TGTGCCATCAGATTGGGGGCGACTGAAGCTTTCTTT
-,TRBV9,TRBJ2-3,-,CASSVGGRVDTQYF,TGTGCCAGCAGCGTAGGAGGCCGCGTAGATACGCAGTATTTT
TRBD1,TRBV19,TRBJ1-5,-,CASSMEGARHQPQHF,TGTGCCAGTAGTATGGAGGGGGCGCGACACCAGCCCCAGCATTTT
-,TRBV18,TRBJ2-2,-,CASSPRGAANTGELFF,TGTGCCAGCTCACCACGGGGGGCTGCGAACACCGGGGAGCTGTTTTTT